This is a list of T cell receptor beta chains from one sample in a study of CD8 T cells in Susac syndrome. TCRdb re-derived calls from the immunoSEQ multiplex PCR reads in MiXCR, one entry per CDR3 protein. The table has 110,000 to 150,000 distinct CDR3 sequences, approximately 95% seen once. What was sequenced was CD4+ T cells from PBMCs. These receptors all stem from a human donor with Susac syndrome. Each CDR3 is given with its conserved first and last residue. D genes are given only for firm matches. Not all rows give a size; the values are once, few, many and, for expanded clones, a class.

v_call,clone_size,d_call,j_call,cdr3_nt,cdr3_aa
TRBV20-1,.,.,TRBJ2-5,TGCAGTGCTAGAGATCTTAGCAGGGGAGAATTGGAGACCCAGTACTTC,CSARDLSRGELETQYF
TRBV4-1,.,.,TRBJ1-6,TGCGCCAGCAGCCCCTGGATGGGCGGGGCAGCCAATTCACCCCTCCACTTT,CASSPWMGGAANSPLHF
TRBV9,.,TRBD2,TRBJ2-3,TGTGCCAGCAGCGTAGCTGCGGGGGGAGTGGATACGCAGTATTTT,CASSVAAGGVDTQYF
TRBV20-1,.,.,TRBJ1-2,TGCAGTGCTAGGGGGAACGAAAGAGGGGACTATGGCTACACCTTC,CSARGNERGDYGYTF
TRBV2,.,.,TRBJ2-1,TGTGCCAGCAGTCGGGACTCCCTAATCGAGCAGTTCTTC,CASSRDSLIEQFF
TRBV20-1,.,.,TRBJ2-7,TGCAGTGCTGGACATGGAGGGTACGAGCAGTACTTC,CSAGHGGYEQYF
TRBV7-9,.,.,TRBJ1-1,TGTGCCAGCAGCATCAGGGTAGGAGCTTTCTTT,CASSIRVGAFF
TRBV29-1,.,.,TRBJ2-4,TGCAGCGTTTTTACGGACTGGGAGAACATTCAGTACTTC,CSVFTDWENIQYF
TRBV28,.,.,TRBJ2-4,TGTGCCAGCAGCTCCCGACTCAATAGGAGGGGTTTAGCCAAAAACATTCAGTACTTC,CASSSRLNRRGLAKNIQYF
TRBV4-1,.,TRBD2,TRBJ2-5,TGCGCCAGCAGTTCTTCTCGGGAGGTTGTAGAGACCCAGTACTTC,CASSSSREVVETQYF
TRBV19,few,.,TRBJ1-5,TGTGCCAGTAGTCCCCGAAATCAGCCCCAGCATTTT,CASSPRNQPQHF
TRBV19,.,TRBD2,TRBJ2-4,TGTGCCAGTAGTCCCGATGCGGGGGGAAACATTCAGTACTTC,CASSPDAGGNIQYF
TRBV6-6,.,.,TRBJ2-7,TGTGCCAGCATGTCATTCCGGGGGACCTACGAGCAGTACTTC,CASMSFRGTYEQYF
TRBV29-1,.,.,TRBJ1-1,TGCAGCGTTCGGACAGATAAGAACACTGGAGCTTTCTTT,CSVRTDKNTGAFF
TRBV5-1,.,.,TRBJ2-7,TGCGCCAGCCGAGTTAATATACCGGGACCCTACGAGCAGTACTTC,CASRVNIPGPYEQYF
TRBV7-9,.,.,TRBJ2-7,TGTGCCAGCAAGGGGGTGGACTACGAGCAGTACTTC,CASKGVDYEQYF
TRBV5-6,.,.,TRBJ2-2,TGTGCCAGCAGCCAGAGACCGAACACCGGGGAGCTGTTTTTT,CASSQRPNTGELFF
TRBV5-1,.,.,TRBJ2-1,TGCGCCAGCAGCCCGCATACCTCTAGCTCCTACAATGAGCAGTTCTTC,CASSPHTSSSYNEQFF
TRBV4-1,.,TRBD1,TRBJ2-7,TGCGCCAGCAGCCAAGCCCCCGGGACAGGGGTCTACGAGCAGTACTTC,CASSQAPGTGVYEQYF
TRBV19,.,.,TRBJ1-2,TGTGCCAGTCTTCCAGGAAAAAACTATGGCTACACCTTC,CASLPGKNYGYTF
TRBV29-1,.,.,TRBJ1-2,TGCAGCGTTGGTTTGCCGGGGGCGGCCTATGGCTACACCTTC,CSVGLPGAAYGYTF
TRBV20-1,.,TRBD2,TRBJ2-3,TGCAGTGCTAGAGGCCGCTTCGGGGACCCCGGGGGGGCCGGAGATACGCAGTATTTT,CSARGRFGDPGGAGDTQYF
TRBV7-9,.,.,TRBJ1-2,TGTGCCAGCAGCTTAGAACAGGGTTGGACTGGCTACACCTTC,CASSLEQGWTGYTF
TRBV3-1,.,.,TRBJ2-1,TGTGCCAGCACCGACTACAATGAGCAGTTCTTC,CASTDYNEQFF
TRBV14,.,.,TRBJ2-7,TGTGCCAGCAGCCCCCAACTAGCTTCCGAGCAGTACTTC,CASSPQLASEQYF
TRBV11-2,.,.,TRBJ2-6,TGTGCCAGCAGCTTAACAAGGGCTGGGGCCAACGTCCTGACTTTC,CASSLTRAGANVLTF
TRBV18,.,.,TRBJ1-1,TGTGCCAGCTCACCTGAACAGGCCTCGAACACTGAAGCTTTCTTT,CASSPEQASNTEAFF
TRBV27,.,.,TRBJ2-2,TGTGCCAGCAGTTTCCGCCTCACAGGGAACACCGGGGAGCTGTTTTTT,CASSFRLTGNTGELFF